This T cell receptor beta chain was observed in a study of T cells in Graves' hyperthyroidism and ophthalmopathy. Findings of the study overall: Prediction of ophthalmopathy progression came a median around 6 months pre-onset.

RNA transcripts provided the source from which TCR beta CDR3 regions were amplified. The TCR CDR3 first-round RT-PCR relied on the HTBI primer set. One entry per CDR3 protein results from TCRdb running MiXCR on the multiplex PCR reads. The sample includes 500,000 to 750,000 distinct CDR3 sequences, approximately 14% seen only once; the top ten take about 6.6%. This clonotype was detected ten times or more. The antigen is not known. Ophthalmopathy cases scored 3 or more on the Clinical Activity Score and 4 or more on NOSPECS grade, with duration below 3 months. Uncontrolled infection, other autoimmune disease, pregnancy and lactation each barred patients from inclusion. The source of the PBMCs was 10 ml of fresh peripheral blood. The germline V and J ends were trimmed by 7 bases and 3 bases, with 19 bases remaining between them. Per germline, CDR1 SGHVS and CDR2 FQNEAQ. CDR3 length: 15 residues.

This chain connects TRBV7-8 to TRBJ2-7, with D possibly being TRBD1 (6 bases). The sequence was obtained from a woman between 18 and 29 years old with Graves' ophthalmopathy. The sample comprised blood. The CDR3: CASTVGVRTVYEQYF. The DNA of the CDR3 is TGTGCCAGCACCGTAGGTGTGAGGACAGTCTACGAGCAGTACTTC.